The present TCR beta chain was sequenced within a study of blood T cell repertoires in COVID-19. Study summary: Samples taken during acute and convalescent COVID-19 were collected in the United States, Italy and Spain. Nucleic acid was either cDNA or gDNA, and it came from T cells, B-cell-depleted T cells, or PBMCs.

Between the trimmed V and J ends, which lost 3 bases and 6 bases, there was a span of 17 bases. The CDR3 runs 16 residues. Germline loops: CDR1 MNHEY, CDR2 SMNVEV (reference sequence). Study processing details: Researchers report that nucleated cell counts were estimated from reference gene primer amplification. Using immunoSEQ multiplex PCR, the repertoire was profiled, and TCRdb retains in-frame clones only, with some absent. The V and J calls and clone size are taken from that table; D and trimming were inferred from the DNA. The top ten hold around 12% of the sample, which has 200,000 to 250,000 clones, more than 75% seen once.

The clonotype originates from an older man with acute or convalescent COVID-19. The sample consisted of peripheral blood. This chain connects TRBV27 to TRBJ2-2, with no clear D. The CDR3 here is CASSLFRPVGSGELFF. DNA for the CDR3: TGTGCCAGCAGTTTGTTCAGGCCAGTCGGATCCGGGGAGCTGTTTTTT.